Each of the 8 T cell receptor beta chains below was sequenced from the same sample in a study of control samples from healthy donors and cancer patients. Using immunoSEQ multiplex PCR, the repertoire was profiled, and TCRdb retains in-frame clones only, with some absent. The sample lists some 14,000 clones, approximately 75% occurring once. Sequences were obtained from formalin-fixed, paraffin-embedded tissue. These receptors were collected from a female donor with lung cancer.

The CDR3 sequence is CASSELAFSSNQPQHF. DNA for the CDR3: TGTGCCAGCAGTGAATTGGCCTTCTCTAGCAATCAGCCCCAGCATTTT. The J gene is TRBJ1-5, the V gene TRBV6-4; D gene unclear. The V gene's germline CDR1 is MRHNA and CDR2 SNTAGT. V lost 3 bases to trimming and J lost 0 bases, with 12 bases between them. This CDR3 is 16 amino acids long.

This clone is medium-sized within its sample. The chain combines TRBV5-1 with TRBJ2-3, with TRBD2 matching over 7 bases. Germline V gene lookup returns CDR1 SGHRS and CDR2 YFSETQ. There are 23 residues in the CDR3. The V and J ends lost 1 base and 1 base, in that order; junction bases with no gene match: 27. The CDR3 nucleotides read TGCGCCAGCAGCTTGTTCTGGGGGAGGGACGCCCGAAGAGCGGGATCCCGCACAGATACGCAGTATTTT. This translates into CASSLFWGRDARRAGSRTDTQYF.

This chain uses TRBV3-1 (or the pseudogene TRBV3-2) with TRBJ1-1; a possible D gene is TRBD1 (5 bases). Per germline, CDR1 LGHDT and CDR2 YNNKEL (reference sequence). The V gene lost 4 bases and the J gene lost 4 bases, with 10 bases spanning the gap. This CDR3 region has 13 residues. CDR3 bases: TGTGCCAGCAGCCTAGGGGAATCCACTGAAGCTTTCTTT. It encodes CASSLGESTEAFF.

This sequence joins TRBV19 and TRBJ2-1; TRBD2 agrees at 9 bases. This CDR3 is built from 13 residues. Germline trimming cut 3 bases from V and 7 bases from J; bases unmatched to any gene: 1. The germline gives CDR1 LNHDA, CDR2 SQIVND (reference sequence). The CDR3 DNA follows: TGTGCCAGTAGTATCCTAGCGGGAAATGAGCAGTTCTTC. Its translation is CASSILAGNEQFF.

This rearrangement joins TRBV7-9 to TRBJ2-3; 10 bases map to TRBD2. The CDR3 loop spans 16 amino acids. The ends lost 4 bases at V and 2 bases at J; junction bases unmatched: 6. CDR1 and CDR2 (germline): SEHNR, FQNEAQ (reference sequence). CDR3 sequence (DNA): TGTGCCAGCAGCTCGTTAGCGGGAGGCATCACAGATACGCAGTATTTT. It translates to CASSSLAGGITDTQYF. Drawing the rest from reference TRBV7-9 and TRBJ2-3, the complete variable domain is DTGVSQNPRHKITKRGQNVTFRCDPISEHNRLYWYRQTLGQGPEFLTYFQNEAQLEKSRLLSDRFSAERPKGSFSTLEIQRTEQGDSAMYLCASSSLAGGITDTQYFGPGTRLTVL.

J is TRBJ2-7 and V is TRBV2; TRBD2 agrees at 8 bases. The V and J ends lost 8 bases and 2 bases, in that order; junction bases with no gene match: 14. Germline CDR1 reads SNHLY; CDR2 reads FYNNEI. The CDR3 has 16 amino acids. The chain's CDR3 is CASRKAGAGFAYEQYF. The CDR3 DNA reads as TGTGCCAGCCGCAAAGCGGGGGCCGGGTTCGCCTACGAGCAGTACTTC. The entire variable domain, with the rest obtained from reference TRBV2 and TRBJ2-7, is as follows: EPEVTQTPSHQVTQMGQEVILRCVPISNHLYFYWYRQILGQKVEFLVSFYNNEISEKSEIFDDQFSVERPDGSNFTLKIRSTKLEDSAMYFCASRKAGAGFAYEQYFGPGTRLTVT.

This clone was observed a handful of times. The CDR3 bases are TGTGCCAGCAGCCAACGGACTAGCGGGGGTTACGAGCAGTACTTC. Translation: CASSQRTSGGYEQYF. The chain is built from TRBV3-1 (or the pseudogene TRBV3-2) and TRBJ2-7, with 13 nucleotides matching TRBD2. V gave up 2 bases and J gave up 4 bases; unmatched junction bases: 2. This CDR3 spans 15 amino acids. CDR1 and CDR2 from the germline V gene are LGHDT and YNNKEL (reference sequence).

A remark on this clone: The CDR3 does not end in the conserved phenylalanine or tryptophan, so this is likely a read error. Because the CDR3's place on the DNA is in doubt, the DNA is left out and the CDR3 is given as listed by TCRdb. V usage is TRBV28 and J usage is TRBJ2-7; the table's D gene call, TRBD1, was not cross checked with the DNA. The CDR3 length equals 14 residues, ends included. From germline, CDR1 is MDHEN and CDR2 SYDVKM. This chain's CDR3 is CASGVGTGARSLVL.